Below are 15 T cell receptor beta chains sequenced from a single sample in a study of blood T cell repertoires in COVID-19. Sequenced by immunoSEQ multiplex PCR; TCRdb stores in-frame clones only, minus some. This table holds roughly 150,000 clones, approximately 80% found once. The sequencing sample was made of peripheral blood. The receptors shown here come from a man between 65 and 80 years old who had recovered from COVID-19.

In DNA, the CDR3 is TGTGCCAGCAGCCAGGCCGGGACAGGGGCTAACGAGCAGTACTTC. It is translated as CASSQAGTGANEQYF. This sequence joins TRBV7-8 and TRBJ2-7; 10 bases match TRBD1. V lost 5 bases, J lost 5 bases, and 9 bases stayed unmatched. CDR1 is SGHVS, CDR2 FQNEAQ, per germline. This CDR3 comprises 15 residues.

V usage is TRBV10-3 and J usage is TRBJ2-2; D not certain. V was shortened by 10 bases and J by 3 bases, with 21 bases between the two germline ends. The CDR3 has 16 residues. Germline loops: CDR1 ENHRY, CDR2 SYGVKD. This chain's CDR3 is CATSARTRKDTGELFF. CDR3 DNA: TGTGCCACATCGGCCCGAACGAGGAAGGACACCGGGGAGCTGTTTTTT.

This chain links TRBV18 with TRBJ2-1; 7 bases map to TRBD1. J gave up 0 bases and V 0 bases, and 2 bases lay outside the gene matches. Germline V lookup: CDR1 KGHSH, CDR2 LQKENI. CDR3 length: 16 residues. The CDR3 region has the DNA TGTGCCAGCTCACCACCGACAGGGAACTCCTACAATGAGCAGTTCTTC. Translated: CASSPPTGNSYNEQFF.

V is TRBV19 and J is TRBJ2-7, with TRBD2 matching 9 bases. The CDR3 sequence is 18 residues long. V was clipped by 6 bases and J by 3 bases; unmatched bases: 18. The germline V gene has CDR1 LNHDA and CDR2 SQIVND (reference sequence). CDR3 nucleotide sequence: TGTGCCAGTAGCCAACTCCCCCGAGGGCTAGCGGGATACTACGAGCAGTACTTC. Its protein is CASSQLPRGLAGYYEQYF.

The chain joins TRBV2 to TRBJ2-2; D might be TRBD2 (6 bases). V lost 4 bases, J lost 4 bases, and 10 bases lay in between. This CDR3 is 14 amino acids long. Looked up from germline, CDR1 is SNHLY and CDR2 is FYNNEI. CDR3 amino acids: CASSGLDFTGELFF. The CDR3 nucleotides read TGTGCCAGCAGTGGACTAGATTTCACCGGGGAGCTGTTTTTT. The entire variable domain, with the rest obtained from reference TRBV2 and TRBJ2-2, is as follows: EPEVTQTPSHQVTQMGQEVILRCVPISNHLYFYWYRQILGQKVEFLVSFYNNEISEKSEIFDDQFSVERPDGSNFTLKIRSTKLEDSAMYFCASSGLDFTGELFFGEGSRLTVL.

The chain has TRBV11-2 and TRBJ2-1; D is perhaps TRBD2 (6 bases). The V end lost 6 bases, the J end lost 0 bases, and 12 bases lay between the germline ends. The germline V gene encodes CDR1 SGHAT and CDR2 FQNNGV. The CDR3 totals 15 residues. The CDR3: CASRVVGSSYNEQFF. The CDR3 nucleotides are TGTGCCAGCAGAGTCGTCGGGAGCTCCTACAATGAGCAGTTCTTC. The full variable domain, with the rest looked up from reference TRBV11-2 and TRBJ2-1, is EAGVAQSPRYKIIEKRQSVAFWCNPISGHATLYWYQQILGQGPKLLIQFQNNGVVDDSQLPKDRFSAERLKGVDSTLKIQPAKLEDSAVYLCASRVVGSSYNEQFFGPGTRLTVL.

This chain uses TRBV7-8 with TRBJ2-5; D perhaps matches TRBD2 (7 bases). Trimming stripped 0 bases from V and 5 bases from J, with 16 bases between. The CDR3 extends over 16 amino acids. Germline V lookup: CDR1 SGHVS, CDR2 FQNEAQ. The CDR3 bases are TGTGCCAGCAGCTTAGCTGTGCGGGGGCGAGGGGAGACCCAGTACTTC. The encoded protein is CASSLAVRGRGETQYF.

CDR3 sequence (DNA): TGTGCCAGCAGCAGAAGGACTAGCGGGATGGAAGATACGCAGTATTTT. It is translated as CASSRRTSGMEDTQYF. The chain joins TRBV7-8 to TRBJ2-3, with 12 positions matching TRBD2. The J segment lost 5 bases and the V segment lost 5 bases, leaving 8 bases of the junction unmatched. Germline values: CDR1 SGHVS, CDR2 FQNEAQ. The CDR3 contains 16 residues.

This rearrangement joins TRBV28 to TRBJ2-5; D is uncertain. Germline assignment: CDR1 MDHEN and CDR2 SYDVKM. The CDR3 sequence is 13 residues long. V was trimmed by 5 bases and J by 1 base, leaving 8 bases between them. The CDR3 DNA reads as TGTGCCAGCAGTCCATCCCCCCAAGAGACCCAGTACTTC. Its protein is CASSPSPQETQYF.

The gene calls are TRBV4-1 and TRBJ2-7; D is undetermined. The germline gives CDR1 MGHRA, CDR2 YSYEKL. This CDR3 is 12 amino acids long. With 0 bases removed from V and 9 bases from J, the gap between germline ends came to 9 bases. The chain's CDR3 is CASSQDWSRQYF. CDR3 bases: TGCGCCAGCAGCCAAGATTGGTCTAGGCAGTACTTC.

This chain uses TRBV30 with TRBJ1-1; D uncertain. Germline V gene sequence: CDR1 GTSNPN, CDR2 SVGIG (reference sequence). This CDR3 region has 13 residues. V was pared by 4 bases and J by 0 bases, with 9 bases between. CDR3 in amino acids: CAWNRGLNTEAFF. In DNA, the CDR3 is TGTGCCTGGAACCGAGGATTGAACACTGAAGCTTTCTTT.

The chain combines TRBV10-1 with TRBJ2-3, with D perhaps matching TRBD1 (6 bases). The CDR3 is 13 residues long. V gave up 4 bases and J gave up 6 bases, with 11 bases separating them. Germline V gene lookup returns CDR1 WNHNN and CDR2 SYGVQD (reference sequence). The CDR3: CASSVQGSDTQYF. The CDR3 DNA reads TGCGCCAGCAGTGTACAGGGTTCCGATACGCAGTATTTT.

The chain links TRBV3-1 (or the pseudogene TRBV3-2) to TRBJ1-5; unclear D gene. The CDR3 has 12 residues. CDR1 is LGHDT, CDR2 YNNKEL, per germline (reference sequence). V gave up 2 bases and J gave up 6 bases, with 5 bases separating them. CDR3 bases: TGTGCCAGCAGCCAATCGGGTCAGCCCCAGCATTTT. It specifies CASSQSGQPQHF.

The chain has TRBV6-2 or TRBV6-3 and TRBJ2-1; TRBD2 matches at 7 bases. The CDR3 is 14 residues long. Germline CDR1 is MNHEY and CDR2 is SVGEGT. V lost 5 bases, J lost 8 bases, and 9 bases stayed unmatched. The CDR3 is CASSRPRELDEQFF. The CDR3 DNA sequence: TGTGCCAGCAGTCGGCCGCGGGAGTTGGATGAGCAGTTCTTC.

The chain is built from TRBV5-4 and TRBJ2-5, with 8 bases aligning to TRBD2. V was clipped by 4 bases and J by 2 bases; unmatched bases: 10. This CDR3 has 16 residues. From germline, CDR1 is SGHNT and CDR2 YYREEE (reference sequence). The CDR3 nucleotides are TGTGCCAGCAGCCCCCGGGGGGGGCAGGGACAAGAGACCCAGTACTTC. Translated, it gives CASSPRGGQGQETQYF.